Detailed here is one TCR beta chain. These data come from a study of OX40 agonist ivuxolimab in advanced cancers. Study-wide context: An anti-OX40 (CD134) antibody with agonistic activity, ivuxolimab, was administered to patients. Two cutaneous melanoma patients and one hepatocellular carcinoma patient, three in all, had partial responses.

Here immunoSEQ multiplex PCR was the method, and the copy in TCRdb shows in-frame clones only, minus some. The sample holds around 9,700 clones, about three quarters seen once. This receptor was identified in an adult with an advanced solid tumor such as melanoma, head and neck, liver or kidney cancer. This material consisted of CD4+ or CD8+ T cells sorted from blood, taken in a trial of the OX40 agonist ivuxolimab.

CDR3 sequence (DNA): TGTGCCACCAGCAGAGATTTGGACCTCGGGGGGGAGCAGTACTTC. Protein sequence: CATSRDLDLGGEQYF. The chain is built from TRBV15 and TRBJ2-7, with 7 positions matching TRBD2. This CDR3 is 15 amino acids long. CDR1 and CDR2 (germline): LNHNV, YYDKDF (reference sequence). The V segment lost 0 bases and the J segment 7 bases; nucleotides outside the gene matches: 9.